The 3 T cell receptor beta chains below all came from one sample that was sequenced in a study of CD8+ T cells in alopecia areata. Regarding treatment: oral pan-JAK inhibitor, 5-10 mg twice daily. Extraction and reverse transcription of RNA yielded cDNA as the sequencing template. This table comes from immunoSEQ multiplex PCR, and its TCRdb copy is limited to in-frame clones, with some not included. The repertoire holds 190,000 or so clones, with about 60% as singletons. Sequenced material: CD8+ T cells sorted from blood, taken at week 24, from a patient treated with tofacitinib. The origin of the receptors is a human donor with alopecia areata.

Only a few counts were recorded for this clone. The rearrangement links TRBV27 to TRBJ1-6, with TRBD1 matching over 7 bases. This CDR3 has 15 amino acids. The junction had 7 bases not matched to a gene; V was cut back by 5 bases and J by 6 bases. Germline V gene lookup returns CDR1 MNHEY and CDR2 SMNVEV (reference sequence). The CDR3 region is CASSLIYRGNSPLHF. For the CDR3, the DNA is TGTGCCAGCAGTCTAATATACAGGGGTAATTCACCCCTCCACTTT.

The chain uses TRBV7-9 and TRBJ2-7; D may be TRBD1 (6 bases). V was pared by 1 base and J by 3 bases, with 13 bases between. The CDR3 covers 15 residues. Germline CDR1 and CDR2: SEHNR and FQNEAQ (reference sequence). CDR3 nucleotide sequence: TGTGCCAGCAGCTTAGGACACAGGGCGTTCTACGAGCAGTACTTC. Amino acid sequence: CASSLGHRAFYEQYF.

The rearrangement links TRBV30 to TRBJ1-5, with D possibly TRBD1 on 5 matching bases. There are 12 residues in the CDR3. The V and J ends lost 5 bases and 3 bases respectively, with 8 bases between them. Germline assignment: CDR1 GTSNPN and CDR2 SVGIG (reference sequence). CDR3 sequence: CAWDRVNQPQHF. The CDR3 coding sequence is TGTGCCTGGGACAGAGTCAATCAGCCCCAGCATTTT.